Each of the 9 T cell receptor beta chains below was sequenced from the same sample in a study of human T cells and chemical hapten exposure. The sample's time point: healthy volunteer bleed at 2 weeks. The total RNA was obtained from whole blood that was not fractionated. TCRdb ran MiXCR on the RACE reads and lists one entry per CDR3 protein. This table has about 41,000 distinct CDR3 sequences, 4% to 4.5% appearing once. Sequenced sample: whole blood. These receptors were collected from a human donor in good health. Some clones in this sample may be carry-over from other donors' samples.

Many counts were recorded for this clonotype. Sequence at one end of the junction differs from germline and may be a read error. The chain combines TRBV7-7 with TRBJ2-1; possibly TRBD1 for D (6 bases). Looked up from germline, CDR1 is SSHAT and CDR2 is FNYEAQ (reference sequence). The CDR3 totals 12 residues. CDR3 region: CASSSPGEEQFF. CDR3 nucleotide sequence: TGTGCTAGCAGCTCTCCAGGGGAGGAGCAGTTCTTC.

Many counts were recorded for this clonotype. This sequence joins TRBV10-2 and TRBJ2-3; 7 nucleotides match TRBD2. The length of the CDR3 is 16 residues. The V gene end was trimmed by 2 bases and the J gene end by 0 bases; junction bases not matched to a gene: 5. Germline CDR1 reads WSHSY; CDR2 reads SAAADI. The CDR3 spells CASSEPSGPSTDTQYF. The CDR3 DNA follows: TGCGCCAGCAGTGAGCCTAGCGGACCTAGCACAGATACGCAGTATTTT.

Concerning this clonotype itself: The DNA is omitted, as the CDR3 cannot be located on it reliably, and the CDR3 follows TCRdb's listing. The chain's CDR3 is CASSLVGGGSPLRF. This chain links TRBV7-3 with TRBJ1-6. Germline CDR1 SGHTA, CDR2 FQGTGA. The CDR3 spans 14 residues, counting both ends.

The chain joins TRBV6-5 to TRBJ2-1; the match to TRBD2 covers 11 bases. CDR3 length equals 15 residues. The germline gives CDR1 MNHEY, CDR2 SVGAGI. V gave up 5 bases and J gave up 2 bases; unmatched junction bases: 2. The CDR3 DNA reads TGTGCCAGCAGTCCTAGCGGGAGGCCCTACAATGAGCAGTTCTTC. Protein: CASSPSGRPYNEQFF.

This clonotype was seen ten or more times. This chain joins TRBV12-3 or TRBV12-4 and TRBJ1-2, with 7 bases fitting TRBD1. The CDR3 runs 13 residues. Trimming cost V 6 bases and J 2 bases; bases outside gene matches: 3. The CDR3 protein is CASRPDRNYGYTF. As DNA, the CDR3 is TGTGCCAGCAGACCGGACAGGAACTATGGCTACACCTTC.

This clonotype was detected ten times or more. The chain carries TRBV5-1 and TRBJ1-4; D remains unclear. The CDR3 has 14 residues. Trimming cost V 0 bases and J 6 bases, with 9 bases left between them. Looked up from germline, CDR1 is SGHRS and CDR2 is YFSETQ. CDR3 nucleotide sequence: TGCGCCAGCAGCTTGGCTGGATTCGATGAAAAACTGTTTTTT. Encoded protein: CASSLAGFDEKLFF.

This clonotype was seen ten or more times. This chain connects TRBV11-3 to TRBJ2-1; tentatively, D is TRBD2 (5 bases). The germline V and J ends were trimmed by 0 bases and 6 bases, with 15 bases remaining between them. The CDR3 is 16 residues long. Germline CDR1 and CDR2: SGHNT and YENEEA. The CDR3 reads CASSLDSWEKGNEQFF. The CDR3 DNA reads TGTGCCAGCAGCTTAGATTCGTGGGAGAAAGGCAATGAGCAGTTCTTC. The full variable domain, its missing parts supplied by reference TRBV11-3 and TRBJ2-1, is EAGVVQSPRYKIIEKKQPVAFWCNPISGHNTLYWYLQNLGQGPELLIRYENEEAVDDSQLPKDRFSAERLKGVDSTLKIQPAELGDSAVYLCASSLDSWEKGNEQFFGPGTRLTVL.

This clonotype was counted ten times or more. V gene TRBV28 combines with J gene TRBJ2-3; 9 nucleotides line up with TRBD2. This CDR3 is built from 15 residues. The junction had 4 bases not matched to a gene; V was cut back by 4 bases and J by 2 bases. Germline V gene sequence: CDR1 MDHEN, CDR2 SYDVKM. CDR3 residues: CASSWREGPTDTQYF. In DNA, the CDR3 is TGTGCCAGCAGTTGGCGGGAGGGCCCCACAGATACGCAGTATTTT.

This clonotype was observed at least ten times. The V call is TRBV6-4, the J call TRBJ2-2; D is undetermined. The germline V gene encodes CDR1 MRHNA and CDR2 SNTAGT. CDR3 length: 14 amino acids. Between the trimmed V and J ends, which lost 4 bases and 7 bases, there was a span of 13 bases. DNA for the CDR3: TGTGCCAGCAGTGCCCATGGGCGAGGCGGGGAGCTGTTTTTT. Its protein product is CASSAHGRGGELFF.